The entry that follows covers one T cell receptor (beta chain) sequence. Germline CDR1 is MDHEN and CDR2 is SYDVKM. The V gene lost 4 bases and the J gene lost 2 bases, with 8 bases spanning the gap. CDR3 length: 13 residues. As processed by the authors: The assay estimated nucleated cells by amplifying reference gene primers. Some clones are missing from TCRdb's copy, which holds only in-frame ones; the method was immunoSEQ multiplex PCR. Clone size and V and J calls were adopted from that table, with D and trimming inferred from the DNA. The sample carries about 220,000 clones, roughly 84% recorded once. This sample is drawn from a study of blood T cell repertoires in COVID-19.

The chain links TRBV28 to TRBJ1-1; no definite D call. Sequencing used peripheral blood. The origin of this receptor is a woman aged 25 to 39 who had recovered from COVID-19. The CDR3 region is CASSSPYNTEAFF. For the CDR3, the DNA is TGTGCCAGCAGTTCACCCTACAACACTGAAGCTTTCTTT.